This T cell receptor (beta chain) comes out of a study of blood T cell repertoires in COVID-19. Study-wide background: T cells, B-cell-depleted T cells, or PBMCs provided the cDNA or gDNA that served as material.

The V end lost 4 bases, the J end lost 3 bases, and 11 bases lay between the germline ends. The CDR3 covers 13 residues. Per germline, CDR1 SGDLS and CDR2 YYNGEE. In the original processing: Amplifying reference gene primers gave estimates of nucleated cell counts. The data were produced by immunoSEQ multiplex PCR, yet TCRdb's version contains in-frame clones alone and is incomplete. The DNA gave D and trimming, while V, J and clone size come from that table. The profile shows roughly 290,000 clones, roughly 86% of them singletons. The V call is TRBV9, the J call TRBJ2-7; the D gene is possibly TRBD2 (6 bases). The sequence derives from a woman aged 30 to 39 who had recovered from COVID-19. Sequenced material: peripheral blood. The CDR3: CASSNGGFYEQYF. In DNA, the CDR3 is TGTGCCAGCAGCAATGGGGGGTTCTACGAGCAGTACTTC. Full variable domain (missing parts from reference TRBV9 and TRBJ2-7): DSGVTQTPKHLITATGQRVTLRCSPRSGDLSVYWYQQSLDQGLQFLIQYYNGEERAKGNILERFSAQQFPDLHSELNLSSLELGDSALYFCASSNGGFYEQYFGPGTRLTVT.